This T cell receptor beta chain was sequenced during a study of cytomegalovirus exposure and HLA in healthy donors. PCR primers comprised 60 Vbeta and 13 Jbeta primers. Some clones are missing from TCRdb's copy, which holds only in-frame ones; the method was immunoSEQ multiplex PCR. The profile shows approximately 190,000 clones, around 86% of them singletons. V shed 0 bases and J shed 3 bases, with 12 bases lying between them. The germline CDR1 and CDR2 sequences are GTSNPN and SVGIG (reference sequence). This CDR3 comprises 15 residues. The V call is TRBV30, the J call TRBJ2-1, with D perhaps TRBD2 (5 bases). Material: PBMCs. The sequence came from a man aged 25 to 45 in good health and CMV-seronegative. CDR3 DNA sequence: TGTGCCTGGAGTGTACTGGTCGGGGACTACAATGAGCAGTTCTTC. It specifies CAWSVLVGDYNEQFF.